The rows below give T cell receptor beta chains drawn from one sample of a study of blood T cell repertoires in COVID-19. Using immunoSEQ multiplex PCR, the repertoire was profiled, and TCRdb retains in-frame clones only, with some absent. Here the sample spans 200,000 to 250,000 clones, more than 80% being singletons. Input material: peripheral blood. Receptors originate from a woman of 80 years or more with COVID-19, enrolled during active disease. Both conserved end residues are part of each CDR3. D genes are given only for firm matches. Size values are once, few and many counts, or a class for expanded clones, and some rows have none.

>TRBD2|TRBJ2-7|NA|TRBV2
TGTGCCAGTCGCTCGACCCCCGGGGGGGAGCAGTACTTC
CASRSTPGGEQYF
>NA|TRBJ1-1|many|TRBV2
TGTGCCAGCAGCGGGGGAGGGACCACTGAAGCTTTCTTT
CASSGGGTTEAFF
>TRBD1|TRBJ2-5|NA|TRBV5-1
TGCGCCAGCAGCTTGGGGCGACAGGGAGAGACCCAGTACTTC
CASSLGRQGETQYF
>NA|TRBJ1-4|NA|TRBV7-9
TGTGCCAGCAGCGAACAAGCAACTAATGAAAAACTGTTTTTT
CASSEQATNEKLFF
>NA|TRBJ1-6|NA|TRBV5-8
TGTGCCAGCAGCTTGGTTGCGGGATCACCCCTCCACTTT
CASSLVAGSPLHF
>TRBD1|TRBJ2-7|few|TRBV2
TGTGCCAGTACACAAGGACAGGGGAGGGACGAGCAGTACTTC
CASTQGQGRDEQYF
>TRBD1|TRBJ1-1|NA|TRBV19
TGTGCCAGTAGTATGCAGGGGGCAATGAACACTGAAGCTTTCTTT
CASSMQGAMNTEAFF
>TRBD1|TRBJ1-5|NA|TRBV29-1
TGCAGCGTTAGGACAGGGATTAATCAGCCCCAGCATTTT
CSVRTGINQPQHF
>TRBD1|TRBJ2-7|NA|TRBV28
TGTGCCAGCAGGGTATGGGCCCGACAGGGGTCCTCCTACGAGCAGTACTTC
CASRVWARQGSSYEQYF
>NA|TRBJ1-2|NA|TRBV12-3/TRBV12-4
TGTGCCAGCAGTTTAAACGGGGTGGGCTACACCTTC
CASSLNGVGYTF
>TRBD1|TRBJ2-7|NA|TRBV6-5
TGTGCCAGCAGTCCCCTAAGAGACAGGGGGCACGAGCAGTACTTC
CASSPLRDRGHEQYF
>NA|TRBJ1-1|NA|TRBV6-5
TGTGCCAGCAGTTATGCCGGAGGGTTTCTGAACACTGAAGCTTTCTTT
CASSYAGGFLNTEAFF
>NA|TRBJ1-1|NA|TRBV6-5
TGTGCCAGCTCCAGGCTGATTGAAGCTTTCTTT
CASSRLIEAFF
>NA|TRBJ2-7|NA|TRBV29-1
TGCAGCGTTAGTTGGGCGGGGACTGAGCAGTACTTC
CSVSWAGTEQYF
>TRBD2|TRBJ2-5|NA|TRBV3-1/TRBV3-2
TGTGCCAGCAGCCGGACTAGCGGGGGGCGGGAGACCCAGTACTTC
CASSRTSGGRETQYF
>NA|TRBJ1-1|NA|TRBV3-1/TRBV3-2
TGTGCCAGCAGCCAATATTCTAACAGGGTGAACACTGAAGCTTTCTTT
CASSQYSNRVNTEAFF
>NA|TRBJ1-4|NA|TRBV4-1
TGCGCCAGCAGCCAAGGGGGACGGGGGGCAAATGAAAAACTGTTTTTT
CASSQGGRGANEKLFF
>NA|TRBJ1-3|NA|TRBV6-6
TGTGCCAGCAGTCCGACCCCGACAGTCAGCTCTGGAAACACCATATATTTT
CASSPTPTVSSGNTIYF
>NA|TRBJ1-5|NA|TRBV5-6
TGTGCCAGCAGCTTGGGTCCGAGAGAGCCCCAGCATTTT
CASSLGPREPQHF
>NA|TRBJ2-2|NA|TRBV7-9
TGTGCCTTATCCGGGGAGCTGTTTTTT
CALSGELFF
>NA|TRBJ1-1|NA|TRBV24-1
TGTGCCACCAGTGAAATAGGGGGTGAAGCTTTCTTT
CATSEIGGEAFF
>TRBD2|TRBJ2-4|NA|TRBV5-8
TGTGCCAGCAGCTTGGGGCTAGCGGGAGTTGGAAACATTCAGTACTTC
CASSLGLAGVGNIQYF
>NA|TRBJ1-2|once|TRBV3-1/TRBV3-2
TGTGCCAGCAGCCTACGGGGAGGGGGCTACACCTTC
CASSLRGGGYTF
>NA|TRBJ2-1|once|TRBV9
TGTGCCAGCAGCGTAGAAGCGAGTATAAGCTCCTACAATGAGCAGTTCTTC
CASSVEASISSYNEQFF
>TRBD1|TRBJ2-7|few|TRBV6-2/TRBV6-3
TGTGCCAGCAGTTACCCCACCCTCGGGACAGTGACCTACGAGCAGTACTTC
CASSYPTLGTVTYEQYF
>TRBD2|TRBJ2-3|NA|TRBV7-9
TGTGCCAGCAGCTTAGAGTCGGGGGGTACGCAGTATTTT
CASSLESGGTQYF
>NA|TRBJ2-2|NA|TRBV11-2
TGTGCCAGCAGCCGAAGTAGTACTGGGAGCACCGGGGAGCTGTTTTTT
CASSRSSTGSTGELFF
>NA|TRBJ1-2|NA|TRBV7-9
TGTGCCAGCAGCTTAGAAGTCGGGTCCAACTATGGCTACACCTTC
CASSLEVGSNYGYTF